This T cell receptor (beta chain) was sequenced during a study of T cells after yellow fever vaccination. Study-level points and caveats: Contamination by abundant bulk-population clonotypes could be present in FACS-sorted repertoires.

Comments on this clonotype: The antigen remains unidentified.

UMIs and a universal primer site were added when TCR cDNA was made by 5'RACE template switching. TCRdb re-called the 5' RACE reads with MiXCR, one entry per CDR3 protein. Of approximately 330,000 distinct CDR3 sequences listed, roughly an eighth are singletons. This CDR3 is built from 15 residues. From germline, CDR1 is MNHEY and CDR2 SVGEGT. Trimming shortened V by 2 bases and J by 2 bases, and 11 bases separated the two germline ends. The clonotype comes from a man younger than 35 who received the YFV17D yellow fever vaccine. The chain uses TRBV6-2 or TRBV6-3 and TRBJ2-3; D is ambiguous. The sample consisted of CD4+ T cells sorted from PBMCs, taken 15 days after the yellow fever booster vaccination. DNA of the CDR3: TGTGCCAGCAGTTACGGTAGCTCGTTCACAGATACGCAGTATTTT. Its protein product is CASSYGSSFTDTQYF.